This TCR beta chain was found in a study of beta chain features in type 1 diabetes. Overall study: Healthy donors and patients showed comparable age, gender and cell yields. Study conclusions and caveats: For TCRB rearrangement, an influence of HLA type remained unresolved here.

Reverse transcription of all isolated RNA meant that expressed TCRB transcripts were sequenced. The table came from immunoSEQ multiplex PCR; TCRdb's copy has only in-frame clones and leaves some out. Here the sample spans hundreds of thousands of clones, 30% being singletons. The CDR3 is made up of 16 amino acids. Remarks on this clone: Its matching antigen is unknown.

This rearrangement joins TRBV1 to TRBJ2-7; the D segment call TRBD1 is taken from the table without a DNA check. TRBV1 corresponds to a pseudogene. The sequenced sample was naive CD4+ T cells from blood. This clonotype was sampled from a man aged 18 to 35 in good health. The CDR3 bases are TGCACCAGCAGCCAACTTACAGGGCCTCGCTACGACGAGCAGTACTTC. This sequence encodes CTSSQLTGPRYDEQYF.